This section outlines one T cell receptor beta chain sequence together with its context. This specimen comes from a study of cytomegalovirus exposure and HLA in healthy donors. The CDR3 contains 14 residues. V lost 3 bases and J 7 bases, leaving 10 bases between the germline ends. CDR1 and CDR2 (germline): MRHNA, SNTAGT. In the PCR, 60 Vbeta and 13 Jbeta primers were used. Data came from immunoSEQ multiplex PCR; TCRdb stores just in-frame clones and leaves some out. The sample has approximately 130,000 clones; almost 85% are singletons. The source is a boy under 10 years old in good health and CMV-seronegative. Sequencing was carried out using PBMCs. V is TRBV6-4 and J is TRBJ1-6; no clear D. CDR3 in amino acids: CASSETGSNSPLHF. The DNA of the CDR3 is TGTGCCAGCAGTGAGACCGGGAGCAATTCACCCCTCCACTTT.